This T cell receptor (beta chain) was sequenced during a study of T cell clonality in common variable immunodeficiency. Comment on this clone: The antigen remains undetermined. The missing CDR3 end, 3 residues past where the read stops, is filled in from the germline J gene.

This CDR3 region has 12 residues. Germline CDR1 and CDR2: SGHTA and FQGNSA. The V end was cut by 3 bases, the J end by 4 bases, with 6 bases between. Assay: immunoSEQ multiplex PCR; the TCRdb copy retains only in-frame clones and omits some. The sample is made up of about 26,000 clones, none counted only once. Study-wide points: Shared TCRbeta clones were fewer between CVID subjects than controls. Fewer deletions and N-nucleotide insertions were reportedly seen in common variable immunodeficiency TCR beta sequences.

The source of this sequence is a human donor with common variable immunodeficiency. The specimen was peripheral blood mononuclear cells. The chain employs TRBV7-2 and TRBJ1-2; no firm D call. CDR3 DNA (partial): TGTGCCAGCAGCTTGGCTTTCTATGGC. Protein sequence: CASSLAFYG. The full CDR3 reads CASSLAFYGYTF.